These T cell receptor beta chains were read from a single sample in a study of blood T cell repertoires in COVID-19. Using immunoSEQ multiplex PCR, the repertoire was profiled, and TCRdb retains in-frame clones only, with some absent. The sample lists under 200,000 clones, under 90% seen once, with around 3.7% in the top ten. The sequencing input was PBMCs or T cells enriched from blood (not recorded which). The source is a woman aged 60-75 years who had recovered from COVID-19. Each CDR3 is given with its conserved first and last residue. Each record gives: J gene, D gene, V gene, clone size, CDR3 protein, CDR3 DNA. D genes are given only for firm matches. Size is stated for part of the rows, as once, few or many counts, or as a class when the clone is expanded.

TRBJ2-7,TRBD2,TRBV4-1,NA,CASSLGLALEQYF,TGCGCCAGCAGCCTGGGACTAGCGCTCGAGCAGTACTTC
TRBJ2-2,NA,TRBV5-6,NA,CASSLDWNTGELFF,TGTGCCAGCAGCTTGGACTGGAACACCGGGGAGCTGTTTTTT
TRBJ1-2,TRBD1,TRBV28,NA,CASRTTGGVTYGYTF,TGTGCCAGCAGAACTACAGGGGGCGTCACCTATGGCTACACCTTC
TRBJ1-5,TRBD1,TRBV5-1,once,CASRTGTGPNQPQHF,TGCGCCAGCAGAACCGGGACAGGGCCTAACCAGCCCCAGCATTTT
TRBJ2-1,TRBD2,TRBV30,few,CAWSILAVGGEQFF,TGTGCCTGGAGCATACTAGCGGTCGGCGGTGAGCAGTTCTTC
TRBJ2-7,NA,TRBV14,NA,CASSPSWEGEGYEQYF,TGTGCCAGCAGCCCCTCCTGGGAGGGGGAGGGATACGAGCAGTACTTC
TRBJ2-1,TRBD1,TRBV19,many,CASSMPRQGSYNEQFF,TGTGCCAGTAGTATGCCGAGACAGGGCTCCTACAATGAGCAGTTCTTC
TRBJ2-7,NA,TRBV29-1,NA,CSVEIRGWSEQYF,TGCAGCGTTGAGATTAGGGGATGGAGCGAGCAGTACTTC
TRBJ1-2,NA,TRBV5-1,NA,CASSGSQANYGYTF,TGCGCCAGCAGCGGCTCCCAAGCTAACTATGGCTACACCTTC
TRBJ1-4,TRBD1,TRBV6-5,NA,CASGGQGREKLFF,TGTGCCAGCGGGGGACAGGGGCGCGAAAAACTGTTTTTT
TRBJ2-1,NA,TRBV29-1,NA,CSALARGSYNEQFF,TGCAGCGCCCTAGCGAGAGGTTCCTACAATGAGCAGTTCTTC
TRBJ2-7,TRBD1,TRBV24-1,few,CATSPGQEYEQYF,TGTGCCACCAGTCCGGGACAGGAGTACGAGCAGTACTTC
TRBJ2-7,NA,TRBV5-4,NA,CASSGHYEQYF,TGTGCCAGCAGCGGCCACTACGAGCAGTACTTC
TRBJ1-5,NA,TRBV4-1,many,CASSQGRSVNQPQHF,TGCGCCAGCAGCCAGGGGCGCAGTGTCAATCAGCCCCAGCATTTT
TRBJ1-5,NA,TRBV5-6,NA,CASHTRDSRGNQPQHF,TGTGCCAGCCACACCCGGGACTCCAGGGGCAATCAGCCCCAGCATTTT
TRBJ2-2,TRBD1,TRBV19,NA,CASTLGTGFTGELFF,TGTGCCAGTACCCTCGGGACAGGGTTTACCGGGGAGCTGTTTTTT
TRBJ2-2,NA,TRBV24-1,NA,CATRRENTGELFF,TGTGCCACCCGCCGAGAGAACACCGGGGAGCTGTTTTTT
TRBJ2-5,TRBD1,TRBV12-3/TRBV12-4,NA,CASRQGGQETQYF,TGTGCCAGCAGACAGGGGGGCCAAGAGACCCAGTACTTC
TRBJ2-7,NA,TRBV2,NA,CASRTYSTYEQYF,TGTGCCTCCAGGACATACTCTACCTACGAGCAGTACTTC
TRBJ1-1,NA,TRBV18,NA,CASSPRQGEAFF,TGTGCCAGCTCACCACGCCAGGGTGAAGCTTTCTTT
TRBJ2-3,TRBD1,TRBV5-1,NA,CASSLSTGAGTDTQYF,TGCGCCAGCAGCTTATCCACAGGGGCAGGCACAGATACGCAGTATTTT
TRBJ1-2,TRBD1,TRBV18,NA,CASSFDRAGYGYTF,TGTGCCAGCTCTTTCGACAGGGCGGGCTATGGCTACACCTTC
TRBJ1-3,NA,TRBV5-1,NA,CASSFDTIRSGNTIYF,TGCGCCAGCAGCTTCGACACGATCCGCTCTGGAAACACCATATATTTT
TRBJ2-5,NA,TRBV24-1,NA,CATSDSSFQQGHQETQYF,TGTGCCACCAGTGATTCGAGTTTTCAACAGGGCCACCAAGAGACCCAGTACTTC
TRBJ2-2,TRBD1,TRBV24-1,once,CATSEPGQGAGTGELFF,TGTGCCACCAGTGAGCCGGGACAGGGGGCGGGCACCGGGGAGCTGTTTTTT
TRBJ2-1,TRBD2,TRBV11-3,once,CASSSKTSGARNEQFF,TGTGCCAGCAGCTCCAAGACTAGCGGGGCTCGGAATGAGCAGTTCTTC
TRBJ2-5,TRBD2,TRBV3-1/TRBV3-2,few,CASSQDGGVQETQYF,TGTGCCAGCAGCCAAGACGGGGGGGTCCAAGAGACCCAGTACTTC
TRBJ1-4,NA,TRBV7-2,NA,CASSIPEDEKLFF,TGTGCCAGCAGTATACCTGAGGATGAAAAACTGTTTTTT
TRBJ1-3,NA,TRBV6-5,NA,CASSPGYSGNTIYF,TGTGCCAGCAGCCCAGGGTACTCTGGAAACACCATATATTTT
TRBJ1-2,TRBD1,TRBV14,NA,CASSPGTGGFSYGYTF,TGTGCCAGCAGCCCCGGGACAGGGGGATTTAGCTATGGCTACACCTTC
TRBJ2-2,NA,TRBV19,NA,CASSIIAANTGELFF,TGTGCCAGTAGTATCATCGCAGCGAACACCGGGGAGCTGTTTTTT
TRBJ2-2,TRBD1,TRBV5-1,NA,CASSWDRQGGYTGELFF,TGCGCCAGCAGCTGGGACCGACAGGGGGGATACACCGGGGAGCTGTTTTTT
TRBJ1-1,NA,TRBV10-1,NA,CASSAQGYTEAFF,TGCGCCAGCAGTGCACAGGGTTATACTGAAGCTTTCTTT